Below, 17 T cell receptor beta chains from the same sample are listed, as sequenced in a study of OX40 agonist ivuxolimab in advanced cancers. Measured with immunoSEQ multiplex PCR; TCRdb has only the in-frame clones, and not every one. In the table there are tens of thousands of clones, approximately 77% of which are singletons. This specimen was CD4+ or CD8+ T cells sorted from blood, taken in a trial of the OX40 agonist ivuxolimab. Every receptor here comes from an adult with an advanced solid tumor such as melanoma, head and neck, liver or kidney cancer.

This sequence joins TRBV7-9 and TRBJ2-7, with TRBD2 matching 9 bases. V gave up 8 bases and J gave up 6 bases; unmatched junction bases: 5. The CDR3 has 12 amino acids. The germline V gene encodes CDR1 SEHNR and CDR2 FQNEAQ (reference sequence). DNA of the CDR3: TGTGCCAGCGGCGGGAGGGCCGTCGAGCAGTACTTC. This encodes CASGGRAVEQYF. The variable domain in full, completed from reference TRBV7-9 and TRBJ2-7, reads DTGVSQNPRHKITKRGQNVTFRCDPISEHNRLYWYRQTLGQGPEFLTYFQNEAQLEKSRLLSDRFSAERPKGSFSTLEIQRTEQGDSAMYLCASGGRAVEQYFGPGTRLTVT.

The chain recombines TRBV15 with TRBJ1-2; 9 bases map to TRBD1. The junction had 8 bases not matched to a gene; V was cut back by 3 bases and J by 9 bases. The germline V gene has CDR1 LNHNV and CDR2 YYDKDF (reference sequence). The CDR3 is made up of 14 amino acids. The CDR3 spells CATSRTGTGSSYTF. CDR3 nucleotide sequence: TGTGCCACCAGCAGGACCGGGACAGGGTCGAGCTACACCTTC.

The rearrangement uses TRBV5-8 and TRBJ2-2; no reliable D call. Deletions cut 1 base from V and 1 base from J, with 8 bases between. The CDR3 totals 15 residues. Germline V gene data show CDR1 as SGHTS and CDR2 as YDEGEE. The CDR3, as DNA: TGTGCCAGCAGCTTGCCCAGGCAGAACACCGGGGAGCTGTTTTTT. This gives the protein CASSLPRQNTGELFF.

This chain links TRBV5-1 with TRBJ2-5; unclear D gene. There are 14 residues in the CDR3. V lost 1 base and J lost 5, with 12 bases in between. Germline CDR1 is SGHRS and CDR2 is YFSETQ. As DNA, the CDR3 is TGCGCCAGCAGCTTGATAACCCTAAGTGAGACCCAGTACTTC. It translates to CASSLITLSETQYF. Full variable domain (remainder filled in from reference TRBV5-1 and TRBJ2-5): KAGVTQTPRYLIKTRGQQVTLSCSPISGHRSVSWYQQTPGQGLQFLFEYFSETQRNKGNFPGRFSGRQFSNSRSEMNVSTLELGDSALYLCASSLITLSETQYFGPGTRLLVL.

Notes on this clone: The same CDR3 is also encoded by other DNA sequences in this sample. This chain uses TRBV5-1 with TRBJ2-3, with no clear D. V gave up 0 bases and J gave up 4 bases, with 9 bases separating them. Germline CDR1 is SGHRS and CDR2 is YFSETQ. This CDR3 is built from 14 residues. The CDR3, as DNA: TGCGCCAGCAGCTTGGGCCAGCGCGCAGATACGCAGTATTTT. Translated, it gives CASSLGQRADTQYF.

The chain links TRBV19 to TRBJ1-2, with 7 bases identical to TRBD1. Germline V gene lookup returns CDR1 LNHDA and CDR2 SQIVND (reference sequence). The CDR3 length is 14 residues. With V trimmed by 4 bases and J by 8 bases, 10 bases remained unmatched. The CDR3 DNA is TGTGCCAGTAGTACGGACAGGCTGGGGATCGGCTACACCTTC. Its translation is CASSTDRLGIGYTF.

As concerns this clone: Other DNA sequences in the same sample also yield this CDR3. The CDR3 DNA reads TGTGCCAGCAGCTTAGATCGGCGAACCGGGGAGCTGTTTTTT. Translation: CASSLDRRTGELFF. The gene calls are TRBV7-3 and TRBJ2-2; no clear D. The germline V and J ends were trimmed by 2 bases and 5 bases, with 9 bases remaining between them. Germline V lookup: CDR1 SGHTA, CDR2 FQGTGA. The CDR3 contains 14 residues.

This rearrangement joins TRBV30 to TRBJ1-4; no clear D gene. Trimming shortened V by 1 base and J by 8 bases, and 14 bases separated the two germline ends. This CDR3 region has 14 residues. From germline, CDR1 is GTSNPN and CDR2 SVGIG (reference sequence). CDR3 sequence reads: CAWSGAENEEKLFF. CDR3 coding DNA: TGTGCCTGGAGTGGGGCAGAGAATGAAGAAAAACTGTTTTTT. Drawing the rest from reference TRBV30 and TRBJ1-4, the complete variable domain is SQTIHQWPATLVQPVGSPLSLECTVEGTSNPNLYWYRQAAGRGLQLLFYSVGIGQISSEVPQNLSASRPQDRQFILSSKKLLLSDSGFYLCAWSGAENEEKLFFGSGTQLSVL.

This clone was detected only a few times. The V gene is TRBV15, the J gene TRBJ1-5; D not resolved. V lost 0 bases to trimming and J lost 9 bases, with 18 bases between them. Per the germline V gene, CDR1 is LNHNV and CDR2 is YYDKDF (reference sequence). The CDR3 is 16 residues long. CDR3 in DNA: TGTGCCACCAGCAGAGATCCGGCCGACGCTCCAGGGCCCCAGCATTTT. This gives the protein CATSRDPADAPGPQHF.

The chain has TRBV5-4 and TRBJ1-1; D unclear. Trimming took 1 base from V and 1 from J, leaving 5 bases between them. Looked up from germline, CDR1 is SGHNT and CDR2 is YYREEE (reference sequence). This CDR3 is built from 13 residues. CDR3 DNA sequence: TGTGCCAGCAGCTTGAACCCGAACACTGAAGCTTTCTTT. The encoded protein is CASSLNPNTEAFF.

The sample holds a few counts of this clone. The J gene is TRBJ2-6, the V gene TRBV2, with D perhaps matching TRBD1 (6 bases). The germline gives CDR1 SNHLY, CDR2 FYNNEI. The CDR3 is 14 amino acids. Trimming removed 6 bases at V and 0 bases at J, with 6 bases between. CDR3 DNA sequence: TGTGCCAGCAGGGGACACTCTGGGGCCAACGTCCTGACTTTC. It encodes CASRGHSGANVLTF.

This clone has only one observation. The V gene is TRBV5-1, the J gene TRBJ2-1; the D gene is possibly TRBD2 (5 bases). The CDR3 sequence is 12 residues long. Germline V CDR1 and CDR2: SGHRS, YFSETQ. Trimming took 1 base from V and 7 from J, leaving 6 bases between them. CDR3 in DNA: TGCGCCAGCAGCTTGCCGGGGAATGAGCAGTTCTTC. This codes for CASSLPGNEQFF.

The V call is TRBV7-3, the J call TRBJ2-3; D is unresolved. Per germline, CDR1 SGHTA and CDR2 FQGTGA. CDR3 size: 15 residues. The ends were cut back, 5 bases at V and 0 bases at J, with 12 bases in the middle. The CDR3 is CASSPMRTSTDTQYF. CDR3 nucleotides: TGTGCCAGCAGCCCAATGCGGACGAGCACAGATACGCAGTATTTT. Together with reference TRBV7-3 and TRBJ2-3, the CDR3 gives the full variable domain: GAGVSQTPSNKVTEKGKYVELRCDPISGHTALYWYRQSLGQGPEFLIYFQGTGAADDSGLPNDRFFAVRPEGSVSTLKIQRTERGDSAVYLCASSPMRTSTDTQYFGPGTRLTVL.

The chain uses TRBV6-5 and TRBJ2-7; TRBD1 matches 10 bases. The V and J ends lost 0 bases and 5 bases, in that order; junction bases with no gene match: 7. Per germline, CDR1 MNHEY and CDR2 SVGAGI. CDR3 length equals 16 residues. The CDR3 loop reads CASSYSTGTGDHEQYF. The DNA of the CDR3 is TGTGCCAGCAGTTACTCAACCGGGACAGGGGACCACGAGCAGTACTTC.

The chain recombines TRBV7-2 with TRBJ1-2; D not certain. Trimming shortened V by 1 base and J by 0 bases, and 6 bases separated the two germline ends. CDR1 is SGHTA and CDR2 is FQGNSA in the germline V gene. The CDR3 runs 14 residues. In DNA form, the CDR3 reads TGTGCCAGCAGCTTAGGCGTAGCTAACTATGGCTACACCTTC. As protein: CASSLGVANYGYTF.

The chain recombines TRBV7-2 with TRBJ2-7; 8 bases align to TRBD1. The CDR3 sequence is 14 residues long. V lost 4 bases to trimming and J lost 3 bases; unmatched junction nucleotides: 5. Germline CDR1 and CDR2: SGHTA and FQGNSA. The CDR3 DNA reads TGTGCCAGCAGCTCCCGGACAGGGAACTACGAGCAGTACTTC. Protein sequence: CASSSRTGNYEQYF.

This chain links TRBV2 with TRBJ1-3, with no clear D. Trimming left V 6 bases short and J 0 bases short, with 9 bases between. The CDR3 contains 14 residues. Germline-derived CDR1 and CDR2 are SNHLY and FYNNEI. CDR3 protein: CASRNIVSGNTIYF. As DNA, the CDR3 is TGTGCCAGCAGAAATATCGTCTCTGGAAACACCATATATTTT.